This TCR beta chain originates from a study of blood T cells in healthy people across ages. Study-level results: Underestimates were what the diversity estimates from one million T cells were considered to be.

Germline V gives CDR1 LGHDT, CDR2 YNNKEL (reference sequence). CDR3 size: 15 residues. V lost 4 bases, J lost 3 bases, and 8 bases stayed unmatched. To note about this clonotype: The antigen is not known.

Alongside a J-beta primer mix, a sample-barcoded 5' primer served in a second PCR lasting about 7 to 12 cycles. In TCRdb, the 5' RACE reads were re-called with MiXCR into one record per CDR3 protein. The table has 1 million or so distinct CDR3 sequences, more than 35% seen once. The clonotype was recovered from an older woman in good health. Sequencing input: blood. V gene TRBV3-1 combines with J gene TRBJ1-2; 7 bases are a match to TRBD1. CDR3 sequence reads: CASSPDREEDYGYTF. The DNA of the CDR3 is TGTGCCAGCAGCCCAGACAGGGAGGAGGACTATGGCTACACCTTC.